The subject of this entry is one TCR beta chain. Using genomic DNA as the template, TCR beta VDJ and CDR3 profiling was carried out. TCRdb re-called the reads through MiXCR, storing one row per CDR3 protein. The sample lists about 35,000 distinct CDR3 sequences; under 80% were seen once. This entry is derived from a study of CD8+CD57+ T cells in acquired aplastic anemia. The TCR was taken from a human donor in good health, serving as a control. The sequenced material came from sorted CD4+, CD8+, or CD8+CD57+ T cells (not recorded which) from PBMCs.

The CDR3 reads CAISDSGGTGYNEQFF. CDR3 nucleotides: TGTGCCATCAGTGATTCGGGTGGGACAGGCTACAATGAGCAGTTCTTC. The V and J genes are TRBV10-3 and TRBJ2-1, with 8 positions matching TRBD1. Germline V gene lookup returns CDR1 ENHRY and CDR2 SYGVKD. V lost 3 bases to trimming and J lost 3 bases; unmatched junction nucleotides: 7. The CDR3 totals 16 residues.